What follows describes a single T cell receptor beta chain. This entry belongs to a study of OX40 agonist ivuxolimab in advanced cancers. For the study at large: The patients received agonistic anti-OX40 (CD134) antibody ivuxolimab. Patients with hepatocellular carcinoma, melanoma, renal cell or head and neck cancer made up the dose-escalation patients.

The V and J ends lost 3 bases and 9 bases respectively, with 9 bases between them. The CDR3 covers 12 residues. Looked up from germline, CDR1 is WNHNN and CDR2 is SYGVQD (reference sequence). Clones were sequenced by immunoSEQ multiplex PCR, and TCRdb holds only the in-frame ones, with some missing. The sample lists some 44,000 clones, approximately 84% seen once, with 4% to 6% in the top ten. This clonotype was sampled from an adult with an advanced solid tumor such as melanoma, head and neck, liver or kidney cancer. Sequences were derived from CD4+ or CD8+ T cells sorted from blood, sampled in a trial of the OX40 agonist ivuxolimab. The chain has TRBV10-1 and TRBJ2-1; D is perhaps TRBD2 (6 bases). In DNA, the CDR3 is TGCGCCAGCAGTGATCGGAGGGCTGAGCAGTTCTTC. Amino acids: CASSDRRAEQFF.